Here is one T cell receptor beta chain with its context. Its antigen is unidentified. This sample stems from a study of spatial heterogeneity in lung cancer. The wider study: In the raw reads, each unique TCR and UMI combination was present more than ten times on average.

The germline CDR1 and CDR2 sequences are MNHEY and SVGEGT. J gave up 1 base and V 5 bases, and 13 bases lay outside the gene matches. This CDR3 is built from 17 residues. Time point meaning: sample taken at primary tumor resection. Sequencing was performed on whole RNA extracted from tumor and nontumor lung tissue, or from frozen PBMC, and the material was left unsorted. The donors were 70 or so patients with non-small cell lung cancer that was early-stage and untreated. TCRdb re-called the 5' RACE reads through MiXCR, storing one row per CDR3 protein. The table has around 92,000 distinct CDR3 sequences, roughly 12% seen once; the top ten hold about 38%. Study results and caveats: Ubiquitous expanded tumor TCRs surfaced in blood more at resection than they did at follow-up.

The sample consisted of PBMCs, taken at surgery. The receptor was derived from a male donor with early-stage non-small cell lung cancer. This chain links TRBV6-2 or TRBV6-3 with TRBJ2-5; 7 bases line up with TRBD2. The CDR3 is CASSIPTWREIQETQYF. CDR3 DNA: TGTGCCAGCAGTATCCCCACATGGCGGGAGATCCAAGAGACCCAGTACTTC.